A single sample is the source of the 8 T cell receptor beta chains below, sequenced in a study of blood T cell repertoires in COVID-19. Here immunoSEQ multiplex PCR was the method, and the copy in TCRdb shows in-frame clones only, minus some. The sample lists 130,000 to 150,000 clones; approximately 80% were seen once. Sequencing used peripheral blood. These receptors all come from a woman in her sixties with acute or convalescent COVID-19.

The chain has TRBV11-2 and TRBJ2-1; 8 positions agree with TRBD2. There are 13 residues in the CDR3. The trim removed 5 bases at V and 13 bases at J, leaving 10 bases unmatched. CDR1 and CDR2 from the germline V gene are SGHAT and FQNNGV. The CDR3 DNA follows: TGTGCCAGCAGCGCCCCCGGTGGGACTAGTCAGTTCTTC. Amino acids: CASSAPGGTSQFF.

The chain combines TRBV6-2 or TRBV6-3 with TRBJ2-2; 11 nucleotides line up with TRBD2. V trimming: 0 bases; J trimming: 3 bases; junction bases outside the gene matches: 3. This CDR3 contains 17 residues. In germline, CDR1 is MNHEY, CDR2 SVGEGT. The CDR3 sequence: CASSYSSGRAYTGELFF. DNA of the CDR3: TGTGCCAGCAGTTACTCTAGCGGGAGGGCCTACACCGGGGAGCTGTTTTTT.

The chain has TRBV24-1 and TRBJ2-7; D is ambiguous. This CDR3 contains 16 residues. In germline, CDR1 is KGHDR, CDR2 SFDVKD. V lost 0 bases and J lost 2, with 13 bases in between. The CDR3 sequence is CATSDLSNPIPYEQYF. The CDR3 coding sequence is TGTGCCACCAGTGATTTGAGTAATCCTATCCCCTACGAGCAGTACTTC.

This chain connects TRBV14 to TRBJ1-1; 7 bases map to TRBD1. CDR3 length: 18 amino acids. Germline loops: CDR1 SGHDN, CDR2 FVKESK. Trimming at V came to 4 bases and at J to 2 bases, leaving 16 bases not matched to a gene. The CDR3 sequence: CASSPRDRGRSLNTEAFF. Written as DNA, the CDR3 is TGTGCCAGCAGCCCCCGGGACAGAGGCCGCTCATTAAACACTGAAGCTTTCTTT. Variable domain in full (rest from reference TRBV14 and TRBJ1-1): EAGVTQFPSHSVIEKGQTVTLRCDPISGHDNLYWYRRVMGKEIKFLLHFVKESKQDESGMPNNRFLAERTGGTYSTLKVQPAELEDSGVYFCASSPRDRGRSLNTEAFFGQGTRLTVV.

The V call is TRBV28, the J call TRBJ1-2; possibly TRBD1 for D (6 bases). Germline V lookup: CDR1 MDHEN, CDR2 SYDVKM. Deletions cut 2 bases from V and 7 bases from J, with 17 bases between. CDR3 size: 15 residues. The CDR3 coding sequence is TGTGCCAGCAGTTTAGGGGGGGCGCGAATACGTGGCTACACCTTC. Translated, it gives CASSLGGARIRGYTF.

This sequence joins TRBV27 and TRBJ1-1; TRBD1 matches at 10 bases. The germline V gene has CDR1 MNHEY and CDR2 SMNVEV (reference sequence). With 4 bases clipped from V and 6 bases from J, the junction kept 2 bases outside the gene matches. The CDR3 loop spans 13 amino acids. The CDR3 sequence: CASSYGTGAEAFF. Written as DNA, the CDR3 is TGTGCCAGCAGTTACGGGACAGGGGCTGAAGCTTTCTTT.

This clone was found once. The gene calls are TRBV11-3 and TRBJ2-2; TRBD1 is a possible D gene (5 bases). The CDR3 spans 13 residues. With 4 bases removed from V and 5 bases from J, the gap between germline ends came to 8 bases. The germline V gene has CDR1 SGHNT and CDR2 YENEEA. CDR3 residues: CASSSRQTGELFF. CDR3 nucleotides: TGTGCCAGCAGCTCCCGACAGACCGGGGAGCTGTTTTTT.

This clone showed up just a few times. J is TRBJ2-7 and V is TRBV5-1, with 14 bases lining up with TRBD2. This CDR3 is built from 18 residues. Germline assignment: CDR1 SGHRS and CDR2 YFSETQ. The ends lost 1 base at V and 1 base at J; junction bases unmatched: 7. The CDR3 region is CASSLIGLAGGGSYEQYF. CDR3 DNA sequence: TGCGCCAGCAGCTTGATTGGACTAGCGGGAGGTGGGTCCTACGAGCAGTACTTC.